This T cell receptor (beta chain) was retrieved from a study of OX40 agonist ivuxolimab in advanced cancers. Study in general: Across the patients, intravenous ivuxolimab was delivered every 2 weeks at 0.01 to 10 mg/kg. Patients receiving dose escalation had hepatocellular carcinoma, melanoma, renal cell or head and neck cancer.

Note on this clone: Its antigen is as yet unknown.

Study-wide findings and caveats: On average, CD8+ T cells had more expanded clones than CD4+. In the expanded peripheral T cells, antigen specificity was never determined.

This CDR3 is built from 12 residues. V lost 6 bases and J lost 6, with 12 bases in between. Germline CDR1 is SGHTS and CDR2 is YDEGEE. Clones were read by immunoSEQ multiplex PCR, and TCRdb kept only the in-frame ones, dropping some. This table holds about 51,000 clones, about 80% found once. The rearrangement links TRBV5-8 to TRBJ1-1; D gene unclear. Sequenced here: CD4+ or CD8+ T cells sorted from blood, sampled in a trial of the OX40 agonist ivuxolimab. The origin of this receptor is an adult with an advanced solid tumor such as melanoma, head and neck, liver or kidney cancer. The CDR3 DNA follows: TGTGCCAGCACCTCAGGTTTCGCTGAAGCTTTCTTT. Amino acids: CASTSGFAEAFF.